This T cell receptor beta chain is from a study of glioma-infiltrating T cells after dendritic cell vaccination. Across the whole study: At biweekly intervals, patients got three intradermal dendritic cell vaccine injections.

Up to about 2 ug genomic DNA was used for TCRB CDR3 amplification. The repertoire was sequenced with immunoSEQ multiplex PCR; TCRdb's copy has only in-frame clones and lacks some. The sample carries some 70,000 clones, 81% recorded once. Trimming cost V 0 bases and J 6 bases; bases outside gene matches: 8. In germline, CDR1 is SGDLS, CDR2 YYNGEE. CDR3 length: 15 residues. Isocitrate dehydrogenase mutation was absent in all glioblastoma patients. The clonotype originates from a human donor with glioblastoma. Sequencing was performed on blood, taken before dendritic cell vaccination. This sequence joins TRBV9 and TRBJ1-2, with 7 bases identical to TRBD1. The CDR3 region is CASSVGQGQGNGYTF. The CDR3 nucleotides read TGTGCCAGCAGCGTAGGACAGGGTCAAGGGAATGGCTACACCTTC.